The sequence of this T cell receptor beta chain was determined in a study of blood T cell repertoires in COVID-19. Study background: Sources were T cells, B-cell-depleted T cells, or PBMCs; the material itself was cDNA or gDNA.

Per the original data handling: Estimates of nucleated cell counts were drawn from the amplification of reference gene primers. Sequencing used immunoSEQ multiplex PCR; TCRdb keeps in-frame clones, though not all of them. D and trimming were read from the DNA, whereas the V and J calls and clone size are those reported in that table. Of about 120,000 clones in the sample, approximately 92% are singletons; the top ten hold under 35%. The sequencing sample was made of peripheral blood. The sequence was collected from a man in his sixties or seventies with active or convalescent COVID-19.

The DNA for the CDR3 is TGTGCCGCTAGGAACACCGGGGAGCTGTTTTTT. Amino acid sequence: CAARNTGELFF. The rearrangement uses TRBV7-9 and TRBJ2-2; D is unresolved. This CDR3 comprises 11 residues. The germline CDR1 and CDR2 sequences are SEHNR and FQNEAQ (reference sequence). Trimming cost V 11 bases and J 1 base, with 5 bases left between them.